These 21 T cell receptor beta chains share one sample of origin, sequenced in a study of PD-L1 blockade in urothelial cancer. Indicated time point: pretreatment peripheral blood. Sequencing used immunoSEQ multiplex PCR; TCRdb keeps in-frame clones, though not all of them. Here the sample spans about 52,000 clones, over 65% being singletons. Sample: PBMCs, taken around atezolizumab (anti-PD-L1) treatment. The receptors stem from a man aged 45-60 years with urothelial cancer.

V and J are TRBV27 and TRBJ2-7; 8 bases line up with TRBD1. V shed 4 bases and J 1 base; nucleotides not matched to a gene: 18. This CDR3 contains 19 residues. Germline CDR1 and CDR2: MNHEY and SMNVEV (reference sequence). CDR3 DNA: TGTGCCAGCAGTTCAAGAGGGCCACAGGGGGAAAGAGTTTCCTACGAGCAGTACTTC. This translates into CASSSRGPQGERVSYEQYF.

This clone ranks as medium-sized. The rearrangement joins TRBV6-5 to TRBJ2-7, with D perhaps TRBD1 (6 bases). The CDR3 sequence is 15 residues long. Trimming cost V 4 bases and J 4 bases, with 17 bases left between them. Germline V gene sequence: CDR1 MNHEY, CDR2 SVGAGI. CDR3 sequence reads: CASSFRQATRYEQYF. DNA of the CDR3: TGTGCCAGCAGTTTCCGACAGGCAACAAGATACGAGCAGTACTTC.

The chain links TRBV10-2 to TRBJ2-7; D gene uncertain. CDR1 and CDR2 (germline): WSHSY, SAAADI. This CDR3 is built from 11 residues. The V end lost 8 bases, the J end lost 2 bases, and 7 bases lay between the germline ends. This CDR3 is CASGLTYEQYF. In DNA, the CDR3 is TGCGCCAGCGGCCTCACCTACGAGCAGTACTTC.

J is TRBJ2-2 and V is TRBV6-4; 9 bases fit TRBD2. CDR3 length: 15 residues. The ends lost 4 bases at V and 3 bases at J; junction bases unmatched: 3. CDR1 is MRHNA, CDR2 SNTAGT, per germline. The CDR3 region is CASSVTSGHTGELFF. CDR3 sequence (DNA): TGTGCCAGCAGTGTAACTAGCGGGCACACCGGGGAGCTGTTTTTT.

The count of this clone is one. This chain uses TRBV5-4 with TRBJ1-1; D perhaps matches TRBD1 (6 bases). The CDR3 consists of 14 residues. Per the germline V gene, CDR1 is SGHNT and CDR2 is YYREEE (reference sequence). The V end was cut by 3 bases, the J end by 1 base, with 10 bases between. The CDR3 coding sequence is TGTGCCAGCAGCTGGGGGCAATCGAACACTGAAGCTTTCTTT. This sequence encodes CASSWGQSNTEAFF.

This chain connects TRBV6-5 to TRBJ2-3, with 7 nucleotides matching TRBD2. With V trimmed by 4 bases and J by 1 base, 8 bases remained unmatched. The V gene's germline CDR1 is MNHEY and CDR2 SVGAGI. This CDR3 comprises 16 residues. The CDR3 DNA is TGTGCCAGCAGTTTGAGCCTCGCGGGAGGCACAGATACGCAGTATTTT. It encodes CASSLSLAGGTDTQYF.

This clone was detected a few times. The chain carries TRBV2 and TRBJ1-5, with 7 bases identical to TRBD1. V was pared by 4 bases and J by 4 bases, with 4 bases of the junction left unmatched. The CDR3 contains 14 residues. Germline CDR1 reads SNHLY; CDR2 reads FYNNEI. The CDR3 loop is CASSVQGQNQPQHF. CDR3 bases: TGTGCCAGCAGTGTCCAGGGACAGAATCAGCCCCAGCATTTT.

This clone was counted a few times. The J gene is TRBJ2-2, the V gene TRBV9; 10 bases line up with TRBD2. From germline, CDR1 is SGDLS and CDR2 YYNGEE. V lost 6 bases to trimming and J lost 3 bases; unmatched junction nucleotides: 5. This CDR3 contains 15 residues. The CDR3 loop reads CASTRAGGYTGELFF. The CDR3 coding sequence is TGTGCCAGCACTCGAGCGGGAGGGTACACCGGGGAGCTGTTTTTT.

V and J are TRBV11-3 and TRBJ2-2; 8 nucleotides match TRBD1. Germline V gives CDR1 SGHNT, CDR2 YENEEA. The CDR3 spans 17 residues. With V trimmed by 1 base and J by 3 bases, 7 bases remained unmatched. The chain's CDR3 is CASSLASGGFDTGELFF. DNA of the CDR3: TGTGCCAGCAGCTTAGCATCAGGGGGCTTCGACACCGGGGAGCTGTTTTTT.

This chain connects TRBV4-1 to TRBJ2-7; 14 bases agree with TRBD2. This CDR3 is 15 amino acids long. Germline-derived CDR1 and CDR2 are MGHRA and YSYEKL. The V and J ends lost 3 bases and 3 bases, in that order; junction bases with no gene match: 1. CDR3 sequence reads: CASSQTSGGGYEQYF. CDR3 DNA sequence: TGCGCCAGCAGCCAGACTAGCGGGGGGGGCTACGAGCAGTACTTC.

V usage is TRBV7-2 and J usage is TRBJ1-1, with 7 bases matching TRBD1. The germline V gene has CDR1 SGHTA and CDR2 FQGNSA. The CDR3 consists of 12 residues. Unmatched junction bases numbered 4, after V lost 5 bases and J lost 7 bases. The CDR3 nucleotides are TGTGCCAGCAGCCATAGACAGGGTGAAGCTTTCTTT. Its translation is CASSHRQGEAFF.

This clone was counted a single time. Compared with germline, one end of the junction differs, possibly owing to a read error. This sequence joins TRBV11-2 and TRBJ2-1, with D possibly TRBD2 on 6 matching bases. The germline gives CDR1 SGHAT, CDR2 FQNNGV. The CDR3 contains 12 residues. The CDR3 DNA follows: TGTGCCAGCAGCTTCCCAGGCGGGACTTGGCTCTTC. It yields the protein CASSFPGGTWLF.

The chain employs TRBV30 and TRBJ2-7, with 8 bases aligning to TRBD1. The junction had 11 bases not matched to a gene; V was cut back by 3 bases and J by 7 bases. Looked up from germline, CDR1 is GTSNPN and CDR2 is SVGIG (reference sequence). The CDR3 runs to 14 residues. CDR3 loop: CAWSWRTGLREQYF. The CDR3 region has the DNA TGTGCCTGGAGCTGGCGGACAGGGTTGCGTGAGCAGTACTTC.

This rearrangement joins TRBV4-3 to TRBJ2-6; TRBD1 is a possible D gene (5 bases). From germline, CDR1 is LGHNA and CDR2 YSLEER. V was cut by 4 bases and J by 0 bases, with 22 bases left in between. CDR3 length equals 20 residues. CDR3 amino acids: CASSRTNQGFQFSGANVLTF. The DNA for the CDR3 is TGCGCCAGCAGCCGGACCAACCAGGGTTTCCAGTTCTCTGGGGCCAACGTCCTGACTTTC.

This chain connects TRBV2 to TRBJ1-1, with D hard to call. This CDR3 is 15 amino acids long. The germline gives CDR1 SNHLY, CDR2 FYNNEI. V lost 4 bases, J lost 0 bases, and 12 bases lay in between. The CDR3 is CASSVSTPMNTEAFF. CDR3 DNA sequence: TGTGCCAGCAGTGTTAGCACCCCTATGAACACTGAAGCTTTCTTT.

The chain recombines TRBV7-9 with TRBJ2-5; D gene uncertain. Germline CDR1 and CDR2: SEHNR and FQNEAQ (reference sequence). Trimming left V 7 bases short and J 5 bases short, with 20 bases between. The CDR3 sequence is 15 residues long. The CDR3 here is CASTLVAAPHETQYF. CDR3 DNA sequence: TGTGCCAGCACCCTCGTGGCGGCGCCCCACGAGACCCAGTACTTC.

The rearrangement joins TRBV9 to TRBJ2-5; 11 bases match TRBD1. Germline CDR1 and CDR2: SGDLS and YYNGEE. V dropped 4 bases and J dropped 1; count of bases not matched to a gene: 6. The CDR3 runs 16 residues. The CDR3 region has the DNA TGTGCCAGCAGCCCCCGGACAGGGGGCCTCCAAGAGACCCAGTACTTC. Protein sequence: CASSPRTGGLQETQYF.

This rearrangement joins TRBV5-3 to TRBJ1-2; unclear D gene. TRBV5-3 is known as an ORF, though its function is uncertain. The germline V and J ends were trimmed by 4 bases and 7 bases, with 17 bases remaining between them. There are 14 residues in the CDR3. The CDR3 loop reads CARSPRRGIGGYTF. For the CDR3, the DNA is TGTGCCAGAAGCCCACGACGGGGAATTGGTGGCTACACCTTC.

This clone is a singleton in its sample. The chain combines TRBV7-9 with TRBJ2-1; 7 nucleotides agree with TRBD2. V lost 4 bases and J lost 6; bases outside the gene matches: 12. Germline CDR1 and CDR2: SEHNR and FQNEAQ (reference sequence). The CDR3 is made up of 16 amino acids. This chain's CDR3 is CASSYLGGGPSNEQFF. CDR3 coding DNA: TGTGCCAGCAGCTACCTGGGGGGGGGACCCAGCAATGAGCAGTTCTTC.

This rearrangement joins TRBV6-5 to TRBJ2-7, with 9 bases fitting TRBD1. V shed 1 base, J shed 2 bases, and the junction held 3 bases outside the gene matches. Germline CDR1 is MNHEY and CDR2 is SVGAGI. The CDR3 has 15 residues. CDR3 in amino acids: CASSYLGQGTYEQYF. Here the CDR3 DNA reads TGTGCCAGCAGTTACTTAGGACAGGGGACCTACGAGCAGTACTTC.

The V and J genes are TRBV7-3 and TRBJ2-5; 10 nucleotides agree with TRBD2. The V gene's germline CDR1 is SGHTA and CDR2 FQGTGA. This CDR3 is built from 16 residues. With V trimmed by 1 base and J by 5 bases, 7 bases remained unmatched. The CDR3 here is CASSLMGSGGKETQYF. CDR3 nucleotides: TGTGCCAGCAGCTTAATGGGTAGCGGGGGGAAGGAGACCCAGTACTTC.